This entry is about one T cell receptor (beta chain). What it binds is unknown. The sample comes from a study of vaccination effects on CD4 cells after COVID-19. Study as a whole: Following the second dose by a median of 72 days, the post-vaccine samples were obtained.

The germline CDR1 and CDR2 sequences are LNHDA and SQIVND (reference sequence). Trimming cost V 0 bases and J 5 bases, with 16 bases left between them. The CDR3 has 17 residues. The study, taken as a whole, reports: Clonal contraction was marked in infection- and vaccine-induced clones late after vaccination. After vaccination, spike-reactive clones in convalescents were mostly new vaccine-induced clones.

Here immunoSEQ multiplex PCR was the method, and the copy in TCRdb shows in-frame clones only, minus some. The data show 12,000 to 15,000 clones, around 80% seen once. With the ViraFEST assay, the study expanded antigen-specific CD4+ T cells using viral peptide pools, then sequenced them. Following a roughly 9-day culture, CD4+ T cells were purified. Their SARS-CoV-2 infection, verified by PCR, occurred between March and December 2020. Participants got two doses of BNT162b2 or mRNA-1273 vaccine. Each well held 1.5 million to 2 million PBMC cultured with approximately 9.6 ug/ml peptides and around 10 IU/ml IL-2.

The sequence was obtained from a human donor who had a prior SARS-CoV-2 infection. The chain employs TRBV19 and TRBJ2-2; D unresolved. This sample comprised CD4+ T cells from PBMCs cultured with SARS-CoV-2 spike peptides, obtained after COVID-19 vaccination. The CDR3 DNA reads TGTGCCAGTAGTATAGATGGTTGGCAGATTATAACCGGGGAGCTGTTTTTT. It is translated as CASSIDGWQIITGELFF.